This T cell receptor (beta chain) was captured in a study of OX40 agonist ivuxolimab in advanced cancers. Findings and limits, study-wide: Expanded clones were, on average, more numerous in CD8+ T cells than in CD4+.

This clone showed up just once. What it binds is not known. Here immunoSEQ multiplex PCR was the method, and the copy in TCRdb shows in-frame clones only, minus some. The table includes some 64,000 clones, 65% to 90% detected once. CDR3 length: 14 amino acids. Germline CDR1 reads LNHDA; CDR2 reads SQIVND (reference sequence). Trimming left V 2 bases short and J 1 base short, with 7 bases between. The TCR sequence derives from an adult with an advanced solid tumor such as melanoma, head and neck, liver or kidney cancer. The starting material was CD4+ or CD8+ T cells sorted from blood, obtained in a trial of the OX40 agonist ivuxolimab. The chain links TRBV19 to TRBJ2-3, with TRBD1 as a possible D gene (5 bases). The CDR3 is CASSIQGRTDTQYF. Written as DNA, the CDR3 is TGTGCCAGTAGTATACAGGGCCGCACAGATACGCAGTATTTT.